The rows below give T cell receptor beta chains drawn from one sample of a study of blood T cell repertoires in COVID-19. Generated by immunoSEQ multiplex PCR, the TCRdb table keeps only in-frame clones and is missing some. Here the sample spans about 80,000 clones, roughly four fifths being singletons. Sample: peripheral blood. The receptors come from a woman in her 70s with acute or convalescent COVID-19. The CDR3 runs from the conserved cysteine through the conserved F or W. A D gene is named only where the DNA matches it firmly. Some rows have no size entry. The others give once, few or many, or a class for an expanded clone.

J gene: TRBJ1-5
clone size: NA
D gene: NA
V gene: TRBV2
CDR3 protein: CASKTELNQPQHF
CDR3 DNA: TGTGCCAGCAAGACAGAGTTGAATCAGCCCCAGCATTTT

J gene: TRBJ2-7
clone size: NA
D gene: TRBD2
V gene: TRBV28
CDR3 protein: CASSFVQTSGTYEQYF
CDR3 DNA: TGTGCCAGCAGTTTCGTGCAGACTAGCGGGACCTACGAGCAGTACTTC

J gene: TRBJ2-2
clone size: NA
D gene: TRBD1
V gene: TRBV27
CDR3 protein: CASSSPGQGATGELFF
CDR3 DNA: TGTGCCAGCAGTTCCCCGGGACAGGGGGCAACCGGGGAGCTGTTTTTT

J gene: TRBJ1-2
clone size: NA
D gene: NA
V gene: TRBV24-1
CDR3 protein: CATSDLQRVLRNYGYTF
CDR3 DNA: TGTGCCACCAGTGATTTGCAGCGGGTTTTGAGAAATTATGGCTACACCTTC

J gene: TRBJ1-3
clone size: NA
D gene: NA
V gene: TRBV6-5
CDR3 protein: CASRQGSGNTIYF
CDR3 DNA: TGTGCCAGCAGACAGGGCTCTGGAAACACCATATATTTT

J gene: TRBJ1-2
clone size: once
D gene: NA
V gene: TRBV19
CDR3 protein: CASSIEGRGGGYTF
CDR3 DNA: TGTGCCAGTAGTATAGAAGGCAGGGGTGGAGGCTACACCTTC

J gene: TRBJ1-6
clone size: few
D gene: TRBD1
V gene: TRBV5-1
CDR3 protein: CASSIGTGGRNSPLHF
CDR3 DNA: TGCGCCAGCAGCATTGGGACAGGGGGCCGGAATTCACCCCTCCACTTT

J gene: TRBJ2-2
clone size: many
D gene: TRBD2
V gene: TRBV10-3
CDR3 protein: CAISLRQEIAGEAGELFF
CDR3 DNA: TGTGCCATCAGCCTAAGACAGGAGATAGCGGGAGAGGCCGGGGAGCTGTTTTTT

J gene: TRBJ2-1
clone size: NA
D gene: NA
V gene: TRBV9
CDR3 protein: CASSPTGGAYNEQFF
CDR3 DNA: TGTGCCAGCAGCCCTACAGGGGGGGCCTACAATGAGCAGTTCTTC

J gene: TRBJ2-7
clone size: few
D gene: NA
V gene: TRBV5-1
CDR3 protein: CASSLDRDTHEQYF
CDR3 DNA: TGCGCCAGCAGCTTGGACAGGGATACCCACGAGCAGTACTTC

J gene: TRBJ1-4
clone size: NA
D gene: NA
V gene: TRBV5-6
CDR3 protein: CASSLGRGGEKLFF
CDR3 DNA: TGTGCCAGCAGCTTGGGCAGGGGTGGGGAAAAACTGTTTTTT

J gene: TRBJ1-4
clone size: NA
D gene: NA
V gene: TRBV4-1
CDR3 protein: CASSHAPSRQVKNEKLFF
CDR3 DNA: TGCGCCAGCAGCCACGCGCCGAGCCGACAGGTGAAAAATGAAAAACTGTTTTTT

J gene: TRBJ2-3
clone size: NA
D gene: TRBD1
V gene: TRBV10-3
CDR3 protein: CAISVGQGADTQYF
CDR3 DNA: TGTGCCATCAGTGTAGGACAGGGGGCAGATACGCAGTATTTT

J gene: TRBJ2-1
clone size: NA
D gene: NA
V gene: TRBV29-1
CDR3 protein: CSVVSRQGRGDEQFF
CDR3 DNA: TGCAGCGTTGTTTCTCGACAGGGTAGGGGGGATGAGCAGTTCTTC

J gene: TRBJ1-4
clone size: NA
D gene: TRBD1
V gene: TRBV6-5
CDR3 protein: CASSYTMTGEKLFF
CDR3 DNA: TGTGCCAGCAGTTACACCATGACAGGGGAAAAACTGTTTTTT

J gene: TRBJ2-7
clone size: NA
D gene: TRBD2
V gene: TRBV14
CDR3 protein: CASQVGLENEQYF
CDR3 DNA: TGTGCCTCCCAAGTGGGACTAGAGAACGAGCAGTACTTC

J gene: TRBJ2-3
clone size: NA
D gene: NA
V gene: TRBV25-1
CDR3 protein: CASSEFGRDGDTQYF
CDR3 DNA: TGTGCCAGCAGTGAATTCGGGCGGGACGGAGATACGCAGTATTTT

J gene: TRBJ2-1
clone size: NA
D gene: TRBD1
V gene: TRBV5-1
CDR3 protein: CASSSTGSPGSEQFF
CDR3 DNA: TGCGCCAGCAGCTCGACAGGGTCGCCTGGTTCTGAGCAGTTCTTC

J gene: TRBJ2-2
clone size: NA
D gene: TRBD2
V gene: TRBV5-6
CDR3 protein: CASSFAEAGGVGELFF
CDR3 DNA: TGTGCCAGCAGCTTTGCGGAAGCGGGAGGCGTCGGGGAGCTGTTTTTT

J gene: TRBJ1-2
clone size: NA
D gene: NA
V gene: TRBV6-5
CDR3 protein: CASSQQGRHARYTF
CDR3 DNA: TGTGCCAGCAGTCAACAGGGTAGGCATGCTCGCTACACCTTC

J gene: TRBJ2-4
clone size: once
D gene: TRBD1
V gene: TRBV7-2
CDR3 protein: CASSLDRARTNIQYF
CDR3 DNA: TGTGCCAGCAGCTTGGACAGGGCTAGAACAAACATTCAGTACTTC

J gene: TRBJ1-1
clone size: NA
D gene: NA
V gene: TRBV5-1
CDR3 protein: CASSLAEQVEAFF
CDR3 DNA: TGCGCCAGCAGCTTGGCCGAGCAGGTTGAAGCTTTCTTT

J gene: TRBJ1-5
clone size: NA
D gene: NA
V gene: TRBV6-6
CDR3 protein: CASTGSNQPQHF
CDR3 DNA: TGTGCCAGCACAGGGAGCAATCAGCCCCAGCATTTT

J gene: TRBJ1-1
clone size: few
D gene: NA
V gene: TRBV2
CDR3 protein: CASREFRLGEAFF
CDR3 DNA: TGTGCCTCCCGGGAGTTTAGATTGGGTGAAGCTTTCTTT

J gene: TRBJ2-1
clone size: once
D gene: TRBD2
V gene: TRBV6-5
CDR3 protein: CASREGLGRDGEQFF
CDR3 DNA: TGTGCCAGCAGGGAGGGGCTAGGGAGGGATGGTGAGCAGTTCTTC

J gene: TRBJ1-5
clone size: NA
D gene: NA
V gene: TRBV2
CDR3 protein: CASSGGTRGQPQHF
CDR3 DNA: TGTGCCAGCAGTGGGGGGACTAGGGGTCAGCCCCAGCATTTT

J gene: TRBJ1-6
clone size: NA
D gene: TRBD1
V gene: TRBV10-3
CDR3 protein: CAISPGHAGGSPLHF
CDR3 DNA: TGTGCCATCAGTCCGGGACACGCAGGGGGATCACCCCTCCACTTT

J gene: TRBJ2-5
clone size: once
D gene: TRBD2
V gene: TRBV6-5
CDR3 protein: CASGLGQETQYF
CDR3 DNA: TGTGCCAGCGGACTAGGCCAAGAGACCCAGTACTTC

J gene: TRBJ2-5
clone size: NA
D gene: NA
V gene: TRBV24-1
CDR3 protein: CATSGPGETQYF
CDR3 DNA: TGTGCCACCAGTGGGCCAGGAGAGACCCAGTACTTC

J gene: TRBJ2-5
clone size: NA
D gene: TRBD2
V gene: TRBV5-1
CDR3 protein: CASSFGTSGNQETQYF
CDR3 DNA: TGCGCCAGCAGCTTTGGGACTAGCGGTAACCAAGAGACCCAGTACTTC

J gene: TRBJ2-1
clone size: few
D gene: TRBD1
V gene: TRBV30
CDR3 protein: CAWSHPGTGVNEQFF
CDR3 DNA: TGTGCCTGGAGTCACCCGGGGACAGGGGTCAATGAGCAGTTCTTC

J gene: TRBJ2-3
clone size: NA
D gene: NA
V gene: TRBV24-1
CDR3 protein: CATSDPRGPGRTDTQYF
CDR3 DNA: TGTGCCACCAGTGACCCTAGGGGCCCAGGACGCACAGATACGCAGTATTTT

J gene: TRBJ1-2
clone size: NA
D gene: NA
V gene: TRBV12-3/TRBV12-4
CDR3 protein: CASSLISGIGYTF
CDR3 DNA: TGTGCCAGCAGTTTAATTTCAGGGATCGGCTACACCTTC

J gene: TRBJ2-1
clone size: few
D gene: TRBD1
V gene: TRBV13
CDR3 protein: CASSLPLFDRGENNEQFF
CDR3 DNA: TGTGCCAGCAGCTTACCACTATTCGACAGGGGAGAGAACAATGAGCAGTTCTTC

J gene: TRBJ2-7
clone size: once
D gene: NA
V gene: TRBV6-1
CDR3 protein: CASSEGRVYEQYF
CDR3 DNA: TGTGCCAGCAGTGAAGGCAGGGTCTACGAGCAGTACTTC

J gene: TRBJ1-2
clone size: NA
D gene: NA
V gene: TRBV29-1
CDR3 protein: CSVEGPVDYGYTF
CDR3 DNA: TGCAGCGTTGAAGGCCCAGTGGACTATGGCTACACCTTC

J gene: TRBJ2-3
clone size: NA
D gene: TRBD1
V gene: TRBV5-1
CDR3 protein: CASSSGTTGVADTQYF
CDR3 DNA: TGCGCCAGCAGCTCGGGGACGACAGGGGTGGCAGATACGCAGTATTTT

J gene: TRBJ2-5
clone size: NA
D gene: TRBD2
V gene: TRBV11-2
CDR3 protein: CASSWSLAGAEETQYF
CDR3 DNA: TGTGCCAGCAGCTGGTCCCTAGCGGGGGCGGAAGAGACCCAGTACTTC

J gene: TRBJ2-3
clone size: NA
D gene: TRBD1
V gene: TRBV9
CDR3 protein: CASNPGAGGGTDTQYF
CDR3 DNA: TGTGCCAGCAACCCGGGGGCAGGGGGCGGCACAGATACGCAGTATTTT

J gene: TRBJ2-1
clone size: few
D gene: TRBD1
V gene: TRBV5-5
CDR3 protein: CASSWGQGNEQFF
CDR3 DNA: TGTGCCAGCAGCTGGGGACAGGGGAATGAGCAGTTCTTC

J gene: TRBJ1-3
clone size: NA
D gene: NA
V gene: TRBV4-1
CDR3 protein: CASSQVYGASSGNTIYF
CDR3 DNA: TGCGCCAGCAGCCAAGTATATGGGGCTAGCTCTGGAAACACCATATATTTT

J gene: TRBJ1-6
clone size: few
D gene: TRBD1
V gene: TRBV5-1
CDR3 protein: CASSMTGGSPLHF
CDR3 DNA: TGCGCCAGCAGCATGACAGGGGGTTCACCCCTCCACTTT

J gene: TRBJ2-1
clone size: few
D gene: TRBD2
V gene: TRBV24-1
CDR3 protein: CATSDQSGMNNEQFF
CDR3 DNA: TGTGCCACCAGTGACCAGAGCGGGATGAACAATGAGCAGTTCTTC

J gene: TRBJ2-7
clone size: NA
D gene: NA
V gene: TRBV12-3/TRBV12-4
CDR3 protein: CASSTGYEQYF
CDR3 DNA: TGTGCCAGCAGTACAGGCTACGAGCAGTACTTC

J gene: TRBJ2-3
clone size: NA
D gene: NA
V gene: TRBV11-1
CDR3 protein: CASSQTLRGSDTQYF
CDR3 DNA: TGTGCCAGCAGCCAAACTCTACGGGGGTCAGATACGCAGTATTTT

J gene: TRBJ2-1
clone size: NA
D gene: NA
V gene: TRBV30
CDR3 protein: CAWRTAAPYNEQFF
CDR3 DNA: TGTGCCTGGAGAACAGCGGCTCCCTACAATGAGCAGTTCTTC

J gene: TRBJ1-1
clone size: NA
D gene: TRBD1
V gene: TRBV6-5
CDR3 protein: CASSYSRTGTDEAFF
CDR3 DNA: TGTGCCAGCAGTTACTCGAGAACCGGGACAGATGAAGCTTTCTTT

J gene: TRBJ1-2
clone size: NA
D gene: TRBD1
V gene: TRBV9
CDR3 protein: CASNRGQVAYGYTF
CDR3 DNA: TGTGCCAGCAACCGCGGACAGGTAGCCTATGGCTACACCTTC